The text below deals with one T cell receptor beta chain. These data come from a study of cytomegalovirus exposure and HLA in healthy donors. The PCR was carried out with 60 Vbeta primers and 13 Jbeta primers. Clones were sequenced by immunoSEQ multiplex PCR, and TCRdb holds only the in-frame ones, with some missing. Altogether some 180,000 clones are present, around 75% being singletons, with the ten largest covering about 3%. This CDR3 has 15 residues. Per the germline V gene, CDR1 is GTSNPN and CDR2 is SVGIG (reference sequence). The V end was cut by 2 bases, the J end by 7 bases, with 18 bases between.

The sequenced sample was PBMCs. This sequence was found in a male donor in good health and CMV-seronegative. V usage is TRBV30 and J usage is TRBJ2-4; possibly TRBD1 for D (7 bases). The chain's CDR3 is CAWSPGGTRANIQYF. The CDR3 DNA sequence: TGTGCCTGGAGTCCAGGGGGGACGAGGGCGAACATTCAGTACTTC.